This T cell receptor beta chain was sequenced during a study of shared clonotypes between healthy human individuals. Clones were sequenced by immunoSEQ multiplex PCR, and TCRdb holds only the in-frame ones, with some missing. The repertoire consists of about 1.5 million clones, with under 99% occurring once and the leading ten covering 0.4% to 0.55%. All the donors were Caucasian adults who lived in Nashville, Tennessee. The J segment lost 7 bases and the V segment lost 3 bases, leaving 7 bases of the junction unmatched. Germline values: CDR1 SGHTA, CDR2 FQGNSA. The CDR3 contains 15 residues. The sequence was collected from a young man in good health. The chain carries TRBV7-2 and TRBJ2-7; TRBD2 matches 12 bases. Input material: naive CD4+ T cells sorted from blood. The subset is: CD45RA+ positively selected. CDR3 DNA sequence: TGTGCCAGCAGCTTTCGGACTAGCGGGAAGGTTGAGCAGTACTTC. Residues: CASSFRTSGKVEQYF.